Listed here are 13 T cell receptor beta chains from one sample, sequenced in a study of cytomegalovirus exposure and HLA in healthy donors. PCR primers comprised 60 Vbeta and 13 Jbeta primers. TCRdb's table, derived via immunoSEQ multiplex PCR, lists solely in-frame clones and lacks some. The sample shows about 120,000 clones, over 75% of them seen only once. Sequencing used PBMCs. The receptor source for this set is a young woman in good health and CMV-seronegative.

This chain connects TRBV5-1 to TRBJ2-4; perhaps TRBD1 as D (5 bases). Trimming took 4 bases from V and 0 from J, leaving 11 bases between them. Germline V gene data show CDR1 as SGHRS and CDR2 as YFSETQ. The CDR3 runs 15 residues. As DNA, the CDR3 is TGCGCCAGCAGCAATCTGCAGGGAGCCAAAAACATTCAGTACTTC. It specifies CASSNLQGAKNIQYF.

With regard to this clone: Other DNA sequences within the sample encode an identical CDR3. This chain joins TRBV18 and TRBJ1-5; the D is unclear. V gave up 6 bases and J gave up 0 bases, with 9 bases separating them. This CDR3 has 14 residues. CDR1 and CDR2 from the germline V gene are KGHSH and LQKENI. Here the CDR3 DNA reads TGTGCCAGCTCCCCCGCCAGTAGCAATCAGCCCCAGCATTTT. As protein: CASSPASSNQPQHF.

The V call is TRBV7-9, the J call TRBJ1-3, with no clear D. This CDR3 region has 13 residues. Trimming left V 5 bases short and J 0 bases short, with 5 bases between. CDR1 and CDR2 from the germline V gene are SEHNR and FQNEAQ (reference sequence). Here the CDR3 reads CASSRSSGNTIYF. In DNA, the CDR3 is TGTGCCAGCAGCCGGAGCTCTGGAAACACCATATATTTT.

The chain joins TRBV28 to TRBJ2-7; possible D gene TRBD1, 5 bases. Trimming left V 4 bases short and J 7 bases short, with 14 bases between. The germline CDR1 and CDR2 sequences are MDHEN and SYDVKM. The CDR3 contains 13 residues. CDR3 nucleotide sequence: TGTGCCAGCAGTTATGGGGCCCGAAAGGAGCAGTACTTC. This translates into CASSYGARKEQYF.

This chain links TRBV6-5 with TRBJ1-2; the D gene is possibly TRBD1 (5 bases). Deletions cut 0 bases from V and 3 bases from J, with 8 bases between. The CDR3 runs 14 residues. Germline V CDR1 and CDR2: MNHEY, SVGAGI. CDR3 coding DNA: TGTGCCAGCAGTTACTCGGTCAGGGACTATGGCTACACCTTC. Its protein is CASSYSVRDYGYTF.

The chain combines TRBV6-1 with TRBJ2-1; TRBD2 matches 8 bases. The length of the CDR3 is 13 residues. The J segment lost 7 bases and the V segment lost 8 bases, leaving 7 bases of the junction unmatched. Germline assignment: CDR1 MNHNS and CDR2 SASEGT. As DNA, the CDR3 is TGTGCCAGCTCGCGGGGGGCGCAGAATGAGCAGTTCTTC. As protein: CASSRGAQNEQFF.

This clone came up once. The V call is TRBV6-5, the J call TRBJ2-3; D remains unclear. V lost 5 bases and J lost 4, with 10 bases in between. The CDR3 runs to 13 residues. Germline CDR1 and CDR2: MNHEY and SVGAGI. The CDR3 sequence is CASSELGSDTQYF. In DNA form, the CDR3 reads TGTGCCAGCAGTGAATTGGGCTCAGATACGCAGTATTTT.

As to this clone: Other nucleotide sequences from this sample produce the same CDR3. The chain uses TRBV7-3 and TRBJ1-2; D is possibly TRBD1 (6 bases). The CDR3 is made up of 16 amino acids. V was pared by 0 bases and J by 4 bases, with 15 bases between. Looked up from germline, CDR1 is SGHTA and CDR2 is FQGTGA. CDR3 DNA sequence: TGTGCCAGCAGCTTAACCCACAGGGTGGCTCCCTATGGCTACACCTTC. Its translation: CASSLTHRVAPYGYTF.

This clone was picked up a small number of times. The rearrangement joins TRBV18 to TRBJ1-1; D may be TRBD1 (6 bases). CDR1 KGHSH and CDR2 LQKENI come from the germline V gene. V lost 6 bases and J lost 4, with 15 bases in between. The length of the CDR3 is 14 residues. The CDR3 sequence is CASSPGQSFTEAFF. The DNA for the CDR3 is TGTGCCAGCTCCCCCGGACAGTCTTTCACTGAAGCTTTCTTT.

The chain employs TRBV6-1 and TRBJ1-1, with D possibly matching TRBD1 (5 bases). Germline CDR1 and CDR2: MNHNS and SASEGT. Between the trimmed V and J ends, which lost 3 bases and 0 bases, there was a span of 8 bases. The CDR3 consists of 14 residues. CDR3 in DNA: TGTGCCAGCAGTGAGGCGACAGTGAACACTGAAGCTTTCTTT. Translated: CASSEATVNTEAFF.

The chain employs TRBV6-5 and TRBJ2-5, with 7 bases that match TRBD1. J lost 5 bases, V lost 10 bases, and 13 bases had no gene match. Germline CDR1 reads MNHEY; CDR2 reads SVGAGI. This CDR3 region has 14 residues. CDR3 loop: CATLREGARETQYF. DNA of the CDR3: TGTGCCACTCTCCGTGAGGGGGCTCGTGAGACCCAGTACTTC.

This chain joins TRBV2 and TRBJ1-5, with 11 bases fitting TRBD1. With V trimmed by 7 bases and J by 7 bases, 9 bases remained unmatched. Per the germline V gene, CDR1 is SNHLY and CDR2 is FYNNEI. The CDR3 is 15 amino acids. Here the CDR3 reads CASKGQGVQWQPQHF. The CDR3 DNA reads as TGTGCCAGCAAGGGACAGGGGGTTCAGTGGCAGCCCCAGCATTTT.

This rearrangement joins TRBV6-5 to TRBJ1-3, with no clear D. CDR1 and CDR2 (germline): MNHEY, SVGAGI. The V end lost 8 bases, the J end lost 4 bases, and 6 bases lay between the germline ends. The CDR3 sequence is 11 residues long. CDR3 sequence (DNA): TGTGCCAGCTCTCAGGGAAACACCATATATTTT. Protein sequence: CASSQGNTIYF.